A single sample is the source of the 32 T cell receptor beta chains below, sequenced in a study of cytomegalovirus exposure and HLA in healthy donors. The PCR contained 60 Vbeta and 13 Jbeta primers. The table came from immunoSEQ multiplex PCR; TCRdb's copy has only in-frame clones and leaves some out. The profile shows about 41,000 clones, 81% of them singletons. Specimen: PBMCs. All receptors come from a man aged 50 to 59 in good health and CMV-seronegative.

A remark on this clone: The junction differs from germline at one of its ends, possibly a read error. The J gene is TRBJ2-7, the V gene TRBV11-2; a weak D match, TRBD1 (6 bases). The J call may be in error: the DNA end matches TRBJ2-1 better. This CDR3 has 13 residues. The germline V gene has CDR1 SGHAT and CDR2 FQNNGV. The CDR3 DNA sequence: TGTGCCAGCATCTTACCCCAGGGGAATGAGCAGTTCTTC. This gives the protein CASILPQGNEQFF.

The rearrangement uses TRBV5-3 and TRBJ2-4; maybe TRBD2 (6 bases). TRBV5-3 is placed among ORFs of uncertain function. The V gene lost 2 bases and the J gene lost 0 bases, with 27 bases spanning the gap. The CDR3 loop spans 21 amino acids. The CDR3 DNA is TGTGCCAGAAGCTTCCCGGGGGTAAGGGGCCCCGGGCAACTAGCCAAAAACATTCAGTACTTC. Translated, it gives CARSFPGVRGPGQLAKNIQYF.

This clone was observed once. The CDR3 DNA reads as TGTGCCAGCAGTCGGACTAGCGGGGGCTATGAGCAGTTCTTC. Translating gives CASSRTSGGYEQFF. The rearrangement joins TRBV6-5 to TRBJ2-1; 13 bases are shared with TRBD2. CDR3 length: 14 residues. Germline V lookup: CDR1 MNHEY, CDR2 SVGAGI. V shed 5 bases, J shed 8 bases, and the junction held 3 bases outside the gene matches.

A few counts support this clone. The rearrangement uses TRBV30 and TRBJ2-3; no reliable D call. This CDR3 is built from 14 residues. Germline CDR1 is GTSNPN and CDR2 is SVGIG (reference sequence). Trimming left V 8 bases short and J 0 bases short, with 15 bases between. The CDR3 DNA sequence: TGTGCCCAAATGCCACGGTCTAGCACAGATACGCAGTATTTT. It is translated as CAQMPRSSTDTQYF.

The chain carries TRBV6-6 and TRBJ1-1; D remains unclear. The V and J ends lost 2 bases and 5 bases respectively, with 9 bases between them. The CDR3 has 13 residues. CDR1 is MNHNY and CDR2 is SVGAGI in the germline V gene (reference sequence). CDR3 in DNA: TGTGCCAGCAGTTACGTAGAGCGGACTGAAGCTTTCTTT. Its protein product is CASSYVERTEAFF.

This chain links TRBV4-1 with TRBJ2-1, with 8 nucleotides matching TRBD2. Trimming at V came to 0 bases and at J to 0 bases, leaving 7 bases not matched to a gene. This CDR3 has 18 residues. Germline CDR1 is MGHRA and CDR2 is YSYEKL. CDR3 in amino acids: CASSQDLSSGSSYNEQFF. Written as DNA, the CDR3 is TGCGCCAGCAGCCAAGATTTATCCAGCGGGAGCTCCTACAATGAGCAGTTCTTC.

The chain joins TRBV9 to TRBJ2-3; 11 bases match TRBD1. Germline V CDR1 and CDR2: SGDLS, YYNGEE. CDR3 size: 17 residues. The V segment lost 3 bases and the J segment 2 bases; nucleotides outside the gene matches: 8. This CDR3 is CASSEGQGVTLTDTQYF. The CDR3 region has the DNA TGTGCCAGCAGCGAGGGACAGGGGGTAACTCTCACAGATACGCAGTATTTT.

This rearrangement joins TRBV11-1 to TRBJ1-1, with 9 nucleotides matching TRBD1. V shed 5 bases, J shed 5 bases, and the junction held 6 bases outside the gene matches. This CDR3 comprises 14 residues. The germline V gene has CDR1 SGHAT and CDR2 FQDESV (reference sequence). Here the CDR3 reads CASSRDRDMTEAFF. The CDR3, as DNA: TGTGCCAGCAGCCGGGACAGGGATATGACTGAAGCTTTCTTT.

In its sample, this clone was seen once. This chain joins TRBV7-3 and TRBJ2-1; 10 bases match TRBD2. V dropped 7 bases and J dropped 10; count of bases not matched to a gene: 7. The CDR3 consists of 13 residues. Germline loops: CDR1 SGHTA, CDR2 FQGTGA. CDR3 sequence: CASTSGSLQEQFF. The CDR3 DNA reads TGTGCCAGCACTAGCGGGAGCCTTCAAGAGCAGTTCTTC.

V is TRBV5-4 and J is TRBJ2-6, with D possibly being TRBD2 (6 bases). The CDR3 loop spans 16 amino acids. The germline CDR1 and CDR2 sequences are SGHNT and YYREEE (reference sequence). Trimming removed 4 bases from V and 2 bases from J, with 13 bases in between. The CDR3 loop reads CASSGLGGTGANVLTF. CDR3 in DNA: TGTGCCAGCAGCGGCTTGGGGGGAACTGGGGCCAACGTCCTGACTTTC. The variable domain in full, with the rest retrieved from reference TRBV5-4 and TRBJ2-6, is ETGVTQSPTHLIKTRGQQVTLRCSSQSGHNTVSWYQQALGQGPQFIFQYYREEENGRGNFPPRFSGLQFPNYSSELNVNALELDDSALYLCASSGLGGTGANVLTFGAGSRLTVL.

The rearrangement links TRBV11-2 to TRBJ2-7, with D possibly matching TRBD2 (6 bases). The CDR3 loop spans 14 amino acids. Germline V CDR1 and CDR2: SGHAT, FQNNGV. Trimming removed 5 bases at V and 3 bases at J, with 14 bases between. CDR3: CASSRAAGGYEQYF. The CDR3 bases are TGTGCCAGCAGCCGGGCAGCCGGGGGCTACGAGCAGTACTTC.

This clone showed up just a few times. This rearrangement joins TRBV4-3 to TRBJ2-7; D is ambiguous. The germline CDR1 and CDR2 sequences are LGHNA and YSLEER. Trimming removed 1 base from V and 0 bases from J, with 10 bases in between. This CDR3 has 15 amino acids. CDR3 loop: CASSQGTDTSYEQYF. Here the CDR3 DNA reads TGCGCCAGCAGCCAAGGCACAGACACCTCCTACGAGCAGTACTTC.

V and J are TRBV28 and TRBJ1-1; no reliable D call. Trimming left V 3 bases short and J 2 bases short, with 10 bases between. The CDR3 is 14 amino acids. Germline lookup yields CDR1 MDHEN and CDR2 SYDVKM. The CDR3 nucleotides are TGTGCCAGCAGTTTTTGGGCCATTAACACTGAAGCTTTCTTT. It yields the protein CASSFWAINTEAFF. Together with reference TRBV28 and TRBJ1-1, the CDR3 gives the full variable domain: DVKVTQSSRYLVKRTGEKVFLECVQDMDHENMFWYRQDPGLGLRLIYFSYDVKMKEKGDIPEGYSVSREKKERFSLILESASTNQTSMYLCASSFWAINTEAFFGQGTRLTVV.

Points on this clone: Mismatch with germline at one junction end may stem from a read error. The chain carries TRBV29-1 and TRBJ2-7; a possible D gene is TRBD1 (6 bases). Germline CDR1 SQVTM, CDR2 ANQGSEA. The CDR3 runs to 12 residues. CDR3 sequence: CSVGAGDYEQCF. In nucleotides, the CDR3 is TGCAGCGTTGGGGCAGGGGATTACGAGCAGTGCTTC.

The chain's CDR3 is CASRETVEAFF. The CDR3 DNA reads TGTGCCAGCAGGGAGACAGTAGAAGCTTTCTTT. The chain has TRBV7-9 and TRBJ1-1; tentatively, D is TRBD1 (5 bases). The germline CDR1 and CDR2 sequences are SEHNR and FQNEAQ (reference sequence). The CDR3 totals 11 residues. The germline V and J ends were trimmed by 6 bases and 8 bases, with 10 bases remaining between them.

The chain recombines TRBV9 with TRBJ1-3; 7 bases line up with TRBD1. V trimming: 0 bases; J trimming: 7 bases; junction bases outside the gene matches: 10. CDR1 is SGDLS, CDR2 YYNGEE, per germline. The CDR3 totals 16 residues. CDR3 nucleotide sequence: TGTGCCAGCAGCGTAGGGCACAGGGGCCAGAGGAACACCATATATTTT. Protein sequence: CASSVGHRGQRNTIYF. Complete variable domain (other parts from reference TRBV9 and TRBJ1-3): DSGVTQTPKHLITATGQRVTLRCSPRSGDLSVYWYQQSLDQGLQFLIQYYNGEERAKGNILERFSAQQFPDLHSELNLSSLELGDSALYFCASSVGHRGQRNTIYFGEGSWLTVV.

The chain carries TRBV6-6 and TRBJ2-5, with 7 bases aligning to TRBD1. The CDR3 is 15 amino acids. V was clipped by 6 bases and J by 5 bases; unmatched bases: 12. The germline V gene has CDR1 MNHNY and CDR2 SVGAGI (reference sequence). Written as DNA, the CDR3 is TGTGCCAGCAGACCACACGACAGGGATGATGAGACCCAGTACTTC. Protein: CASRPHDRDDETQYF.

The chain recombines TRBV7-9 with TRBJ2-2; 14 bases match TRBD2. The CDR3 length is 16 residues. Looked up from germline, CDR1 is SEHNR and CDR2 is FQNEAQ (reference sequence). Losses at the gene ends were 4 bases for V and 6 bases for J; bases not matched to a gene: 4. This CDR3 is CASSWTSGGSAGELFF. The CDR3 region has the DNA TGTGCCAGCAGCTGGACTAGCGGGGGGAGTGCCGGGGAGCTGTTTTTT.

The rearrangement links TRBV28 to TRBJ1-1; 8 nucleotides line up with TRBD1. Germline assignment: CDR1 MDHEN and CDR2 SYDVKM. Trimming cost V 6 bases and J 6 bases; bases outside gene matches: 9. There are 14 residues in the CDR3. This CDR3 reads CASRIGQGDPEAFF. CDR3 DNA: TGTGCCAGCAGGATAGGACAGGGCGATCCTGAAGCTTTCTTT.

This chain connects TRBV7-9 to TRBJ2-5, with D perhaps TRBD1 (5 bases). This CDR3 is built from 15 residues. The germline CDR1 and CDR2 sequences are SEHNR and FQNEAQ (reference sequence). V dropped 3 bases and J dropped 2 bases, with 13 bases sitting between them. CDR3 bases: TGTGCCAGCAGCTTGACAGTTTCTGTACAAGAGACCCAGTACTTC. It translates to CASSLTVSVQETQYF.

The chain links TRBV11-2 to TRBJ2-7; 8 bases agree with TRBD2. The CDR3 consists of 17 residues. Trimming took 8 bases from V and 2 from J; bases not matched to a gene: 17. From germline, CDR1 is SGHAT and CDR2 FQNNGV. CDR3 region: CASRTWTGGPGAYEQYF. In DNA, the CDR3 is TGTGCCAGCCGGACATGGACGGGAGGGCCCGGAGCCTACGAGCAGTACTTC.

This chain uses TRBV10-1 with TRBJ1-6; D is unresolved. This CDR3 contains 13 residues. Germline CDR1 WNHNN, CDR2 SYGVQD (reference sequence). The V end was cut by 9 bases, the J end by 13 bases, with 19 bases between. The CDR3 reads CASTWGGSRPLHF. In nucleotides, the CDR3 is TGCGCCAGTACGTGGGGAGGATCTAGGCCCCTCCACTTT.

This clone appeared a few times. The chain uses TRBV7-9 and TRBJ1-2, with TRBD1 as a possible D gene (6 bases). The CDR3 is 13 residues long. From germline, CDR1 is SEHNR and CDR2 FQNEAQ (reference sequence). Between the trimmed V and J ends, which lost 5 bases and 3 bases, there was a span of 10 bases. The CDR3 sequence: CASSGGQHYGYTF. The CDR3 DNA follows: TGTGCCAGCAGCGGGGGACAACACTATGGCTACACCTTC. The full variable domain, completed using reference TRBV7-9 and TRBJ1-2, is DTGVSQNPRHKITKRGQNVTFRCDPISEHNRLYWYRQTLGQGPEFLTYFQNEAQLEKSRLLSDRFSAERPKGSFSTLEIQRTEQGDSAMYLCASSGGQHYGYTFGSGTRLTVV.

The chain joins TRBV4-3 to TRBJ2-7; D is perhaps TRBD2 (6 bases). Germline-derived CDR1 and CDR2 are LGHNA and YSLEER. The V end was cut by 4 bases, the J end by 3 bases, with 13 bases between. This CDR3 is built from 14 residues. This chain's CDR3 is CASSPGRGVYEQYF. In DNA, the CDR3 is TGCGCCAGCAGCCCCGGGAGAGGGGTCTACGAGCAGTACTTC.

V and J are TRBV14 and TRBJ1-4; 9 bases match TRBD1. The germline CDR1 and CDR2 sequences are SGHDN and FVKESK. V trimming: 4 bases; J trimming: 3 bases; junction bases outside the gene matches: 3. This CDR3 comprises 15 residues. The CDR3 loop reads CASSPRTGANEKLFF. CDR3 in DNA: TGTGCCAGCAGCCCGAGGACAGGGGCTAATGAAAAACTGTTTTTT.

The chain is built from TRBV4-3 and TRBJ2-7; TRBD2 aligns across 9 bases. The CDR3 consists of 15 residues. Germline CDR1 reads LGHNA; CDR2 reads YSLEER. With 1 base clipped from V and 4 bases from J, the junction kept 5 bases outside the gene matches. The CDR3 nucleotides are TGCGCCAGCAGCCAAGGGGCGGGAGGGGGGTACGAGCAGTACTTC. It is translated as CASSQGAGGGYEQYF.

The J gene is TRBJ2-1, the V gene TRBV14; a possible D gene is TRBD1 (6 bases). The CDR3 loop spans 16 amino acids. Trimming took 5 bases from V and 0 from J, leaving 14 bases between them. Germline CDR1 is SGHDN and CDR2 is FVKESK. CDR3 residues: CASSSLRQVSYNEQFF. The CDR3 coding sequence is TGTGCCAGCAGCTCGCTCCGACAGGTCTCCTACAATGAGCAGTTCTTC.

J is TRBJ2-5 and V is TRBV5-4, with 9 bases lining up with TRBD1. From germline, CDR1 is SGHNT and CDR2 YYREEE (reference sequence). The CDR3 spans 15 residues. Unmatched junction bases numbered 6, after V lost 1 base and J lost 5 bases. DNA for the CDR3: TGTGCCAGCAGCTTGTTGGGACAGGGATGGGAGACCCAGTACTTC. This sequence encodes CASSLLGQGWETQYF.

This clone was observed a single time. The V gene is TRBV7-3, the J gene TRBJ2-1, with a weak D call TRBD2 (6 bases). Trimming stripped 3 bases from V and 4 bases from J, with 16 bases between. Looked up from germline, CDR1 is SGHTA and CDR2 is FQGTGA. This CDR3 has 16 residues. The CDR3, as DNA: TGTGCCAGCAGCTTTTATAGCGGCCTTGGATACAATGAGCAGTTCTTC. Encoded protein: CASSFYSGLGYNEQFF.

This clone was detected a few times. The chain links TRBV5-4 to TRBJ1-4, with D perhaps TRBD1 (5 bases). The CDR3 totals 14 residues. With 4 bases removed from V and 3 bases from J, the gap between germline ends came to 10 bases. From germline, CDR1 is SGHNT and CDR2 YYREEE (reference sequence). The CDR3 nucleotides are TGTGCCAGCAGCCCACGGGGGGCTAATGAAAAACTGTTTTTT. It encodes CASSPRGANEKLFF.

The V gene is TRBV5-1, the J gene TRBJ2-7; possible D gene TRBD1, 7 bases. V was cut by 5 bases and J by 0 bases, with 9 bases left in between. The germline V gene encodes CDR1 SGHRS and CDR2 YFSETQ. This CDR3 has 13 amino acids. CDR3 nucleotide sequence: TGCGCCAGCAGGCGGGACAGCTCCTACGAGCAGTACTTC. It specifies CASRRDSSYEQYF. The full variable domain, with the rest looked up from reference TRBV5-1 and TRBJ2-7, is KAGVTQTPRYLIKTRGQQVTLSCSPISGHRSVSWYQQTPGQGLQFLFEYFSETQRNKGNFPGRFSGRQFSNSRSEMNVSTLELGDSALYLCASRRDSSYEQYFGPGTRLTVT.

This clone was counted a few times. V is TRBV19 and J is TRBJ1-5; 9 bases map to TRBD1. Germline assignment: CDR1 LNHDA and CDR2 SQIVND (reference sequence). V trimming: 5 bases; J trimming: 9 bases; junction bases outside the gene matches: 11. The CDR3 consists of 15 residues. The CDR3 region is CASSSAGQGISPQHF. CDR3 sequence (DNA): TGTGCCAGTAGTTCCGCCGGACAGGGGATTTCGCCCCAGCATTTT.